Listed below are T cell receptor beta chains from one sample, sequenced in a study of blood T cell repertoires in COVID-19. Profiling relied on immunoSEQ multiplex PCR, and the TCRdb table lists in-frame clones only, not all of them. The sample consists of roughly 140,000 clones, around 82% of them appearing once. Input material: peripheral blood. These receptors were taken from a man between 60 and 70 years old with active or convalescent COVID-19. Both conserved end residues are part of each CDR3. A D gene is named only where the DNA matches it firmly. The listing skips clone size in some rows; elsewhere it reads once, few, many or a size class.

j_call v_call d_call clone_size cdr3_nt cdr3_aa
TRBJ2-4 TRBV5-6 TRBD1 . TGTGCCAGCAGCCGACCGGGACAGGGGGCTGAAAACATTCAGTACTTC CASSRPGQGAENIQYF
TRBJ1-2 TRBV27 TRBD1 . TGTGCCAGCAGTCCCCGTGGAGGGGGCACCTATGGCTACACCTTC CASSPRGGGTYGYTF
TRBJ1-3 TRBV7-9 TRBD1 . TGTGCCAGCAGTTTCGACTCCGGGAGGGGGCCTGGAAACACCATATATTTT CASSFDSGRGPGNTIYF
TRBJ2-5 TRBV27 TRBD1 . TGTGCCAGCAGTTTACAGGGGGCTTTGGAGACCCAGTACTTC CASSLQGALETQYF
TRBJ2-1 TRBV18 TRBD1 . TGTGCCAGCTCAAAAGACAGGGTTGATGAGCAGTTCTTC CASSKDRVDEQFF
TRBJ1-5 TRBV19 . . TGTGCCAGTAGTTTCTCAACAGGGTATAGCAATCAGCCCCAGCATTTT CASSFSTGYSNQPQHF
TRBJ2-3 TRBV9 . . TGTGCCAGCGGGGGGTTGTCCGCAGATACGCAGTATTTT CASGGLSADTQYF
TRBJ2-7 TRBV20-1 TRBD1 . TGCAGTGGGGACAGCATCTACGAGCAGTACTTC CSGDSIYEQYF
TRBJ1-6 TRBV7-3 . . TGTGCCAGCAGCTTACTAGGGGTAGATTCACCCCTCCACTTT CASSLLGVDSPLHF
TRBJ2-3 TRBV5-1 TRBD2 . TGCGCCAGCAGCTTAACTAGCGGGAGTCCGACAGATACGCAGTATTTT CASSLTSGSPTDTQYF
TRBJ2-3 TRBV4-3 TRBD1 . TGCGCCAGCAGCCTACTAGGGGGCAGCACAGATACGCAGTATTTT CASSLLGGSTDTQYF
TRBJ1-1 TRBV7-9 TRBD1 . TGTGCCAGCAGCTTAGGGCAGGGGGCGATCGGGGCCACTGAAGCTTTCTTT CASSLGQGAIGATEAFF
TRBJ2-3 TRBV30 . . TGTGCCTGGAGCCGGTTATTCAGGGGCACAGATACGCAGTATTTT CAWSRLFRGTDTQYF
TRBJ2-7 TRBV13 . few TGTGCCAGCAGCCCGTCCGGGAGCCGTGTCTACGAGCAGTACTTC CASSPSGSRVYEQYF
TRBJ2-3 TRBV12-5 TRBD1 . TGTGCTAGTGGTTCGGGACAGGGGCCAGATACGCAGTATTTT CASGSGQGPDTQYF
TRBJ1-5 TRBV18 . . TGTGCCAGCTCACCGGCCCAAAATCAGCCCCAGCATTTT CASSPAQNQPQHF
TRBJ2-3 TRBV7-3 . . TGTGCCAGCAGCTCCATCGGGACAGATACGCAGTATTTT CASSSIGTDTQYF
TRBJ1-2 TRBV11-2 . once TGTGCCAGCAGCTTAGTTGTTCGGCAGGGAAGTGGCTACACCTTC CASSLVVRQGSGYTF
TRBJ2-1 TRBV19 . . TGTGCCAGTAGACCAGACACTCTAACCTACAATGAGCAGTTCTTC CASRPDTLTYNEQFF
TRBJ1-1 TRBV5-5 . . TGTGCCAGCAGCGGAACAGGGTCCGTAGGGACTGAAGCTTTCTTT CASSGTGSVGTEAFF
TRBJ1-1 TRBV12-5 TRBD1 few TGTGCTAGTCAACACCACCCGGGACAGGGTGTTTTCACTGAAGCTTTCTTT CASQHHPGQGVFTEAFF
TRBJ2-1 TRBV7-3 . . TGTGCCAGCAGCACCGGGACCTACAATGAGCAGTTCTTC CASSTGTYNEQFF
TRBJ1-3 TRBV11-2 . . TGTGCCAGCAGCCCGGCCGGGATGACCATATATTTT CASSPAGMTIYF
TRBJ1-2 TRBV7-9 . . TGTGCCAGCAGCTCGCTTCGGGGGGACTATGGCTACACCTTC CASSSLRGDYGYTF
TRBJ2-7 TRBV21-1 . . TGTGCCAGCAGCAAAGTACATAGGAGACCCTACGAGCAGTACTTC CASSKVHRRPYEQYF
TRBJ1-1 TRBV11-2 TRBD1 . TGTGCCAGCAGCTTAGCCTACAGGGACAGGAACACTGAAGCTTTCTTT CASSLAYRDRNTEAFF
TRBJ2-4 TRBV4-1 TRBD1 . TGCGCCAGCAGCCAAACCGGGACAGGGGGGAGGGCCAAAAACATTCAGTACTTC CASSQTGTGGRAKNIQYF
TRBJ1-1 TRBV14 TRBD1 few TGTGCCAGCAGCCATGACAGGGCTCTAGCTTTCTTT CASSHDRALAFF
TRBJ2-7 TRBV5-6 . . TGTGCCAGCAGCTTGCGAGGACATACCTACGAGCAGTACTTC CASSLRGHTYEQYF
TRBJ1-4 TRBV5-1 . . TGCGCCAGCAGCTTAGGGCAGGGAAATGAAAAACTGTTTTTT CASSLGQGNEKLFF
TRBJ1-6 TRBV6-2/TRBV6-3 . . TGTGCCAGCAGCACCGGGTTACCCCTCCACTTT CASSTGLPLHF
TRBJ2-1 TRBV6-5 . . TGTGCCAGCAGTTACTCTCAGGGGTCGTACAATGAGCAGTTCTTC CASSYSQGSYNEQFF
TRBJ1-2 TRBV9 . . TGTGCCAGCAGCGTAGGCCTTAGTCGGAACTATGGCTACACCTTC CASSVGLSRNYGYTF
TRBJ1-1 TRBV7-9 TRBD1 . TGTGCCAGCAGTCCTTGGGGACAGGACTCGAGGGACACTGAAGCTTTCTTT CASSPWGQDSRDTEAFF
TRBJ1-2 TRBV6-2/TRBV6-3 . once TGTGCCAGCAGTTACCGGGAGTTTTATGGCTACACCTTC CASSYREFYGYTF
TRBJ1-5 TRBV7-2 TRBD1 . TGTGCCAGCAGTCGACAGGGGGCGAGCAATCAGCCCCAGCATTTT CASSRQGASNQPQHF
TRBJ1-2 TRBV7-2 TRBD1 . TGTGCCAGCAGCTTCACAGGGGGCTTCGACTATGGCTACACCTTC CASSFTGGFDYGYTF
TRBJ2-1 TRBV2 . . TGTGCCAGCAGTGAACTAGGGGGGGGCCGGACCTACAATGAGCAGTTCTTC CASSELGGGRTYNEQFF